The rows below give T cell receptor beta chains drawn from one sample of a study of T-cell memory formation after mild COVID-19. TCRdb independently ran MiXCR on the 5' RACE reads; one entry per CDR3 protein. The sample has about 340,000 distinct CDR3 sequences; approximately 16% are singletons. The source material was PBMCs or a T cell subset sorted from them (not recorded which). These receptors were obtained from a man aged 18 to 35 who had mild COVID-19 (a few samples of this study predate the infection). Cell type and time point are not known. The CDR3 runs from the conserved cysteine through the conserved F or W. The D gene is left open where the match is weak. Part of the rows lack a size; the others show once, few, many or a class for expanded clones.

D: TRBD2
size: few
J: TRBJ2-3
V: TRBV29-1
DNA: TGCAGCGTTTGGAAAGCGGGGGTCACAGATACGCAGTATTTT
CDR3: CSVWKAGVTDTQYF

D: NA
size: few
J: TRBJ2-7
V: TRBV4-3
DNA: TGCGCCAGCAGCCAAGGTACTACGGGGTCAGGGAGACTCCACGAGCAGTACTTC
CDR3: CASSQGTTGSGRLHEQYF

D: TRBD2
size: once
J: TRBJ2-1
V: TRBV6-4
DNA: TGTGCCAGCAGACAGACTAGCGGGGGTTCTTATGAGCAGTTCTTC
CDR3: CASRQTSGGSYEQFF

D: NA
size: many
J: TRBJ2-1
V: TRBV20-1
DNA: TGCAGTGCGAACCACCCCTACGGGGGCTCCTACAATGAGCAGTTCTTC
CDR3: CSANHPYGGSYNEQFF

D: NA
size: NA
J: TRBJ2-5
V: TRBV2
DNA: TGTGCCAGCTGCAGGGGAAGGGAGACCCAGTACTTC
CDR3: CASCRGRETQYF

D: TRBD1
size: few
J: TRBJ2-2
V: TRBV10-3
DNA: TGTGCCATCAGCAGAAGAGGACAGGCCGACACCGGGGAGCTGTTTTTT
CDR3: CAISRRGQADTGELFF

D: NA
size: NA
J: TRBJ1-6
V: TRBV2
DNA: TGTGCCAGCAGGGCCCGACAGGAACGCTCCTATAATTCACCCCTCCACTTT
CDR3: CASRARQERSYNSPLHF

D: NA
size: NA
J: TRBJ1-1
V: TRBV3-1
DNA: TGTGCCAGCAGCCAAGTCGGGCACACTGAAGCTTTCTTT
CDR3: CASSQVGHTEAFF

D: TRBD2
size: NA
J: TRBJ2-2
V: TRBV5-6
DNA: TGTGCCAGCAGCTTGGTTCAAGGGACTATCGGGGAGCTGTTTTTT
CDR3: CASSLVQGTIGELFF

D: NA
size: NA
J: TRBJ1-1
V: TRBV7-2
DNA: TGTGCCAGCAGACGGTCCAATTGGGTGGAGGCTTTCTTT
CDR3: CASRRSNWVEAFF

D: NA
size: many
J: TRBJ2-1
V: TRBV27
DNA: TGTGCCAGCAGTGGCAACTACCTATCGCAGTTCTTC
CDR3: CASSGNYLSQFF

D: NA
size: many
J: TRBJ2-1
V: TRBV6-6
DNA: TGTGCCAGCAGTTCGGGGTTCGGAAACAATGAGCAGTTCTTC
CDR3: CASSSGFGNNEQFF

D: NA
size: NA
J: TRBJ1-6
V: TRBV4-3
DNA: TGCGCCAGCAGCCAAGATGGGGTGAAAAATTCACCCCTCCACTTT
CDR3: CASSQDGVKNSPLHF

D: NA
size: few
J: TRBJ1-2
V: TRBV6-2/TRBV6-3
DNA: TGTGCCACCCACCAGGTTTATGGTGACTACACCTTC
CDR3: CATHQVYGDYTF

D: NA
size: many
J: TRBJ2-7
V: TRBV5-6
DNA: TGTGCCAGCAGCGGGACTTCCTACGAGCAGTACTTC
CDR3: CASSGTSYEQYF

D: NA
size: few
J: TRBJ1-4
V: TRBV9
DNA: TGTGCCAGCAGCGTAGGGGGGGTCCCCTCTAATGAAAAACTGTTTTTT
CDR3: CASSVGGVPSNEKLFF

D: NA
size: NA
J: TRBJ2-3
V: TRBV18
DNA: TGTGCCAGCTCACCATTGGGAACGATCACAGATACGCAGTATTTT
CDR3: CASSPLGTITDTQYF

D: NA
size: NA
J: TRBJ1-1
V: TRBV7-8
DNA: TGTGCCAGCAGCTCCCCCCGTGCAGGGCGGTTGAACACTGAAGCTTTCTTT
CDR3: CASSSPRAGRLNTEAFF

D: NA
size: few
J: TRBJ2-5
V: TRBV4-2
DNA: TGTGCCAGCAGCCAAGAGGGAGGAGAAGAGACCCAGTACTTC
CDR3: CASSQEGGEETQYF

D: NA
size: NA
J: TRBJ2-1
V: TRBV2
DNA: TGTGCCAGCACGTTACGGGGATACAATGAGCAGTTCTTC
CDR3: CASTLRGYNEQFF

D: TRBD1
size: many
J: TRBJ2-7
V: TRBV9
DNA: TGTGCCAGCAGCGTAGCGGGGACAGGGTCCGAGCAGTACTTC
CDR3: CASSVAGTGSEQYF

D: TRBD1
size: few
J: TRBJ2-1
V: TRBV3-1
DNA: TGTGCCAGCCAGACCCGGACAGGGGTTGGTGGGCAGTTCTTC
CDR3: CASQTRTGVGGQFF

D: NA
size: few
J: TRBJ2-3
V: TRBV6-5
DNA: TGTGCCAGCAGTCTCTCCGTGGGTTACACAGATACGCAGTATTTT
CDR3: CASSLSVGYTDTQYF

D: NA
size: many
J: TRBJ2-6
V: TRBV5-1
DNA: TGCGCCAGCAGCTTCGGGGAAGCCTCTGGGGCCAACGTCCTGACTTTC
CDR3: CASSFGEASGANVLTF

D: NA
size: NA
J: TRBJ2-6
V: TRBV14
DNA: TGTGCCAGCACCGCCAGGGGGGCCAACGTCCTGACTTTC
CDR3: CASTARGANVLTF

D: NA
size: NA
J: TRBJ2-2
V: TRBV4-2
DNA: TGTGCCAGCAGCCCGCAAGGGGCGGAGAACACCGGGGAGCTGTTTTTT
CDR3: CASSPQGAENTGELFF

D: NA
size: NA
J: TRBJ1-4
V: TRBV2
DNA: TGTGCCAGCAGGGACAAAAATAATGAAAAACTGTTTTTT
CDR3: CASRDKNNEKLFF

D: NA
size: NA
J: TRBJ2-1
V: TRBV6-5
DNA: TGTGCCAGCAGTTACTTGGATGAGCAGTTCTTC
CDR3: CASSYLDEQFF

D: NA
size: few
J: TRBJ2-7
V: TRBV7-9
DNA: TGTGCCAGCAGCTTAGGGACAAACGAGCAGTACTTC
CDR3: CASSLGTNEQYF

D: NA
size: NA
J: TRBJ2-6
V: TRBV6-5
DNA: TGTGCCAGCACCGCCGGACAAGGAATCTCTGGGGCCAACGTCCTGACTTTC
CDR3: CASTAGQGISGANVLTF

D: NA
size: NA
J: TRBJ2-2
V: TRBV11-3
DNA: TGTGCCAGCAGCTTAGATGGGGCCGGGGAGCTGTTTTTT
CDR3: CASSLDGAGELFF

D: NA
size: NA
J: TRBJ2-3
V: TRBV6-5
DNA: TGTGCCAGCAGTTACTCGCGGCGGCCCTCCGCAGATACGCAGTATTTT
CDR3: CASSYSRRPSADTQYF

D: TRBD1
size: NA
J: TRBJ1-1
V: TRBV3-1
DNA: TGTGCCAGCAGCCAAGTAAGGGCAGGGGGTGAAGCTTTCTTT
CDR3: CASSQVRAGGEAFF

D: NA
size: NA
J: TRBJ2-1
V: TRBV4-1
DNA: TGCGCCAGCAGCCAAGAGGCTGCCAACAATGAGCAGTTCTTC
CDR3: CASSQEAANNEQFF

D: TRBD1
size: many
J: TRBJ1-2
V: TRBV6-5
DNA: TGTGCCAGCAGTCTACGGACAGGGGGCAGCTATGGCTACACCTTC
CDR3: CASSLRTGGSYGYTF

D: TRBD1
size: few
J: TRBJ2-3
V: TRBV7-9
DNA: TGTGCCAGCAGCTTCCCCCAGGTCAGGGGGACAGATACGCAGTATTTT
CDR3: CASSFPQVRGTDTQYF

D: NA
size: NA
J: TRBJ2-7
V: TRBV7-6
DNA: TGTGCCAGCAGCACCGGGGGGCTCGGCTACGAGCAGTACTTC
CDR3: CASSTGGLGYEQYF

D: TRBD1
size: NA
J: TRBJ2-7
V: TRBV5-3
DNA: TGTGCCAGAAGCGACGACAGGGAAGCCGAGCAGTACTTC
CDR3: CARSDDREAEQYF

D: TRBD2
size: NA
J: TRBJ2-1
V: TRBV14
DNA: TGTGCCAGCAGCCAATCCCCCGCGGCGGGGGGGCTATACAATGAGCAGTTCTTC
CDR3: CASSQSPAAGGLYNEQFF

D: NA
size: many
J: TRBJ2-7
V: TRBV5-6
DNA: TGTGCCAGCAGCTTGGGCAGTCCTTACGAGCAGTACTTC
CDR3: CASSLGSPYEQYF

D: NA
size: NA
J: TRBJ2-3
V: TRBV9
DNA: TGTGCCAGCAGCGTAGAACTGCCCGGAGATACGCAGTATTTT
CDR3: CASSVELPGDTQYF